The T cell receptor (beta chain) described here comes from a study of Ad26.COV2.S vaccination and SARS-CoV-2 variants. Study at large: The authors gave Ad26.COV2.S intramuscularly, either once or twice 56 days apart.

Germline assignment: CDR1 SEHNR and CDR2 FQNEAQ (reference sequence). CDR3 length equals 14 residues. V was shortened by 1 base and J by 4 bases, with 8 bases between the two germline ends. The treatment denotes: 15 to 20 received Ad26.COV2.S at low or high dose, single or two shots; 5 received placebo; per-sample allocation not given. Vaccine and placebo recipients were sampled on day 63 after the first injection. Sequencing was performed with immunoSEQ multiplex PCR; in TCRdb, only in-frame clones are kept and a portion is missing. The sample contains around 300,000 clones, around 89% of which appear only once. This clone turned up a few times. The target antigen is unknown. Regarding the study as a whole: Substantial breadth was reportedly displayed by spike-specific CD8+ and CD4+ T cell responses after vaccination. Placebo recipients and vaccine recipients were similar in non-spike TCR breadth.

The chain has TRBV7-9 and TRBJ2-1, with D possibly TRBD1 on 6 matching bases. The origin of this receptor is a person between 18 and 65 years old who received the Ad26.COV2.S COVID-19 vaccine or a placebo. This sample comprised peripheral blood, obtained in a trial of Ad26.COV2.S vaccine versus placebo. The CDR3, as DNA: TGTGCCAGCAGCTTAGAGGGGGATTACAATGAGCAGTTCTTC. Translating it yields CASSLEGDYNEQFF.